Presented here are 21 T cell receptor beta chains from one specimen sequenced in a study of low-dose radiotherapy and immunotherapy resistance in tumors. Time point described: before trial treatment. Both TCRalpha and TCRbeta chains were reverse transcribed with V-gene-specific primers. A constant-region primer paired with the V-primer adapter amplified TCRs over approximately 19 PCR cycles. TCRdb fed the reads into MiXCR, producing one record per CDR3 protein. This table holds some 39,000 distinct CDR3 sequences, 25% to 40% found once. The specimen was PBMCs, collected before treatment. The receptor set was obtained from a male donor with gallbladder cancer.

This clonotype was observed at least ten times. This chain uses TRBV20-1 with TRBJ2-7; TRBD2 matches 8 bases. CDR1 and CDR2 from the germline V gene are DFQATT and SNEGSKA (reference sequence). The CDR3 extends over 15 amino acids. V lost 3 bases to trimming and J lost 4 bases; unmatched junction nucleotides: 11. The chain's CDR3 is CSASPGGATFYEQYF. The CDR3 nucleotides are TGCAGTGCTAGCCCCGGGGGGGCCACCTTTTACGAGCAGTACTTC.

Ten or more counts support this clonotype. In DNA form, the CDR3 reads TGTGCCAGCAGCTTGCGAGCGGGAGCTAGCACAGATACGCAGTATTTT. Its protein is CASSLRAGASTDTQYF. The V call is TRBV7-2, the J call TRBJ2-3; 8 nucleotides match TRBD2. Germline values: CDR1 SGHTA, CDR2 FQGNSA. Trimming took 3 bases from V and 0 from J; bases not matched to a gene: 5. The CDR3 totals 16 residues.

Ten or more counts support this clonotype. The chain is built from TRBV28 and TRBJ2-5; D possibly corresponds to TRBD2 (7 bases). CDR1 MDHEN and CDR2 SYDVKM come from the germline V gene. V lost 3 bases, J lost 4 bases, and 15 bases lay in between. The CDR3 runs 15 residues. CDR3 sequence: CASSLSTRGGETQYF. The CDR3 DNA reads TGTGCCAGCAGTTTGTCTACTAGGGGGGGAGAGACCCAGTACTTC.

In its sample, this clonotype was seen many times. The V and J genes are TRBV2 and TRBJ2-5, with D unclear. The length of the CDR3 is 15 residues. Germline V gives CDR1 SNHLY, CDR2 FYNNEI. Trimming took 4 bases from V and 0 from J, leaving 12 bases between them. The CDR3 loop reads CASSGSSGYQETQYF. CDR3 in DNA: TGTGCCAGCAGTGGAAGCTCGGGCTACCAAGAGACCCAGTACTTC.

This clonotype was observed at least ten times. This chain uses TRBV7-8 with TRBJ2-3; the D is unclear. The CDR3 length is 12 residues. The V end was cut by 3 bases, the J end by 0 bases, with 1 base between. Germline V CDR1 and CDR2: SGHVS, FQNEAQ. The CDR3 region has the DNA TGTGCCAGCAGCTTTAGCACAGATACGCAGTATTTT. It is translated as CASSFSTDTQYF.

This clonotype showed up just a few times. This rearrangement joins TRBV28 to TRBJ1-5; D might be TRBD1 (6 bases). Per the germline V gene, CDR1 is MDHEN and CDR2 is SYDVKM. V gave up 5 bases and J gave up 0 bases, with 11 bases separating them. This CDR3 has 15 residues. The chain's CDR3 is CASSPRTDSNQPQHF. CDR3 nucleotide sequence: TGTGCCAGCAGTCCCAGGACAGATAGCAATCAGCCCCAGCATTTT.

This clonotype was seen many times. The V and J genes are TRBV19 and TRBJ2-3; D is undetermined. V lost 4 bases and J 4 bases, leaving 9 bases between the germline ends. Germline V CDR1 and CDR2: LNHDA, SQIVND (reference sequence). The CDR3 covers 13 residues. The CDR3 DNA reads TGTGCCAGTAGTACGGTTGCCCCAGATACGCAGTATTTT. As protein: CASSTVAPDTQYF.

This clonotype was observed many times. This sequence joins TRBV12-3 or TRBV12-4 and TRBJ2-1; TRBD1 might be the D (5 bases). The V and J ends lost 1 base and 4 bases respectively, with 14 bases between them. The CDR3 runs to 16 residues. CDR3 coding DNA: TGTGCCAGCAGTTTAGGTAGGGCAGGGTCTTACAATGAGCAGTTCTTC. Translating gives CASSLGRAGSYNEQFF.

This clonotype was recorded many times. The chain couples TRBV20-1 to TRBJ2-2; no firm D call. Germline V lookup: CDR1 DFQATT, CDR2 SNEGSKA (reference sequence). V was cut by 3 bases and J by 7 bases, with 12 bases left in between. CDR3 size: 13 residues. CDR3 sequence: CSASPGGVGELFF. In DNA form, the CDR3 reads TGCAGTGCTAGTCCTGGTGGAGTCGGGGAGCTGTTTTTT.

In this sample, this clonotype turned up many times. The genes are TRBV3-1 and TRBJ2-7; 7 nucleotides match TRBD2. The CDR3 is 13 amino acids. Germline CDR1 reads LGHDT; CDR2 reads YNNKEL (reference sequence). V was pared by 4 bases and J by 7 bases, with 7 bases of the junction left unmatched. DNA of the CDR3: TGTGCCAGCAGCCGGGAGGGGTCTTTGGAGCAGTACTTC. It specifies CASSREGSLEQYF.

This clonotype has at least ten counts. CDR3 protein: CASSPRASSGRETQYF. In DNA, the CDR3 is TGTGCCAGCAGTCCCCGGGCGTCTAGCGGGAGGGAGACCCAGTACTTC. This rearrangement joins TRBV28 to TRBJ2-5; 11 bases are a match to TRBD2. Germline CDR1 is MDHEN and CDR2 is SYDVKM. The CDR3 runs to 16 residues. Losses at the gene ends were 5 bases for V and 5 bases for J; bases not matched to a gene: 10.

Remarks on this clonotype: It differs at one base from a far larger clone, so likely a read error. The V and J genes are TRBV5-3 and TRBJ2-2, with D perhaps TRBD2 (5 bases). TRBV5-3 is assigned to the ORF class and has an uncertain function. This CDR3 has 15 residues. The CDR3 spells CASSTRSANTGKLFF. As DNA, the CDR3 is TGTGCCAGCAGCACCCGATCAGCGAACACCGGGAAGCTGTTTTTT.

In its sample, this clonotype was seen many times. The chain couples TRBV18 to TRBJ2-1; a possible D gene is TRBD2 (6 bases). The CDR3 totals 19 residues. Germline V gene data show CDR1 as KGHSH and CDR2 as LQKENI. Trimming pared 1 base from V and 9 bases from J, leaving 28 bases between. CDR3 sequence (DNA): TGTGCCAGCTCACCACGGAGGGGAGGTACGGGATCGCGTGGGGCTGAGCAGTTCTTC. It is translated as CASSPRRGGTGSRGAEQFF.

This clonotype was seen repeatedly, ten times or more. At one end, the junction sequence differs from germline, possibly due to a read error. This chain connects TRBV27 to TRBJ2-3; TRBD2 matches 7 bases. The germline CDR1 and CDR2 sequences are MNHEY and SMNVEV (reference sequence). This CDR3 has 14 amino acids. The CDR3 nucleotides read TGTGCCAGCAGTTGGGGGGGGTCCACAGCTACGCAGTATTTT. Residues: CASSWGGSTATQYF.

V and J are TRBV28 and TRBJ2-2; 11 bases are shared with TRBD2. V dropped 5 bases and J dropped 8; count of bases not matched to a gene: 10. Germline values: CDR1 MDHEN, CDR2 SYDVKM. The CDR3 totals 16 residues. CDR3 in amino acids: CASSPGLAGELGELFF. The DNA for the CDR3 is TGTGCCAGCAGTCCAGGACTAGCGGGTGAATTAGGGGAGCTGTTTTTT.

This clonotype was seen ten or more times. V gene TRBV6-2 or TRBV6-3 combines with J gene TRBJ2-2; 10 bases fit TRBD2. Germline V gene lookup returns CDR1 MNHEY and CDR2 SVGEGT. The CDR3 sequence is 16 residues long. J lost 4 bases, V lost 6 bases, and 8 bases had no gene match. CDR3 sequence reads: CASRTLAGVGTGELFF. CDR3 nucleotide sequence: TGTGCCAGCAGGACCCTAGCGGGGGTAGGCACCGGGGAGCTGTTTTTT.

This clonotype was detected ten times or more. This sequence joins TRBV10-3 and TRBJ1-1; no clear D gene. The CDR3 sequence is 14 residues long. CDR1 and CDR2 from the germline V gene are ENHRY and SYGVKD. Trimming stripped 4 bases from V and 4 bases from J, with 13 bases between. The CDR3 DNA reads as TGTGCCATCAGTGCAACATCCGCGGGCACTGAAGCTTTCTTT. Encoded protein: CAISATSAGTEAFF.

This clonotype has only a few counts. The V call is TRBV5-1, the J call TRBJ2-7; D gene unclear. Trimming cost V 0 bases and J 3 bases, with 16 bases left between them. CDR3 length equals 16 residues. The germline V gene has CDR1 SGHRS and CDR2 YFSETQ. The CDR3 region has the DNA TGCGCCAGCAGCTTGGCCGTAGGGAATACAAACTACGAGCAGTACTTC. As protein: CASSLAVGNTNYEQYF.

The sample holds many counts of this clonotype. CDR3 residues: CAIRFPGQGSYEQYF. Here the CDR3 DNA reads TGTGCCATCAGATTCCCGGGACAGGGTTCCTACGAGCAGTACTTC. The chain has TRBV10-3 and TRBJ2-7; 9 bases map to TRBD1. Per germline, CDR1 ENHRY and CDR2 SYGVKD. The V segment lost 6 bases and the J segment 1 base; nucleotides outside the gene matches: 7. The CDR3 is 15 residues long.

In this sample, this clonotype turned up many times. The chain links TRBV27 to TRBJ2-5; D uncertain. With 5 bases removed from V and 5 bases from J, the gap between germline ends came to 12 bases. This CDR3 has 13 amino acids. Germline CDR1 MNHEY, CDR2 SMNVEV (reference sequence). The CDR3 reads CASSDHPTETQYF. The CDR3 coding sequence is TGTGCCAGCAGTGATCATCCTACCGAGACCCAGTACTTC.

This clonotype was picked up many times. The chain links TRBV12-5 to TRBJ2-1; 8 nucleotides line up with TRBD1. Germline CDR1 and CDR2: LGHNT and FRNRAP. CDR3 length equals 17 residues. The ends lost 1 base at V and 0 bases at J; junction bases unmatched: 5. The CDR3 sequence is CASGLEQGVISYNEQFF. DNA of the CDR3: TGTGCTAGTGGTTTGGAACAGGGGGTTATCTCCTACAATGAGCAGTTCTTC.